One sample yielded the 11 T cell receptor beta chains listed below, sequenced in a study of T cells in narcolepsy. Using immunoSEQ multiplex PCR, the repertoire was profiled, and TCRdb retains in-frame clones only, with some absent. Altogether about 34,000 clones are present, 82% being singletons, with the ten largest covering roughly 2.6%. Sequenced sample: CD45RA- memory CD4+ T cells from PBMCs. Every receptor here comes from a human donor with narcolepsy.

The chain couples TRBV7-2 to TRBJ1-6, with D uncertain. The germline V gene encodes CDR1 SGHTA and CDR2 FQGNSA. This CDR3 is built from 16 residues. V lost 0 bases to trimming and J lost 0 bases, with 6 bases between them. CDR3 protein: CASSLAEVSYNSPLHF. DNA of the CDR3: TGTGCCAGCAGCTTAGCGGAAGTCTCCTATAATTCACCCCTCCACTTT.

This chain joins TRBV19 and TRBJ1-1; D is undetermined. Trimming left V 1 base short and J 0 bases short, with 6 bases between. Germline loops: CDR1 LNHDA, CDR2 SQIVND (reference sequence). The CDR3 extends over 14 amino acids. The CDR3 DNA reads TGTGCCAGTAGTATAGGGGAGATGAACACTGAAGCTTTCTTT. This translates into CASSIGEMNTEAFF.

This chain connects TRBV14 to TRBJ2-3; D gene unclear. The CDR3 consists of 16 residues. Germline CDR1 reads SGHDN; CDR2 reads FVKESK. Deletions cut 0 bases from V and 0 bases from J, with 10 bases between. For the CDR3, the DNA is TGTGCCAGCAGCCAAGATTTCATGGGGAGCACAGATACGCAGTATTTT. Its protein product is CASSQDFMGSTDTQYF.

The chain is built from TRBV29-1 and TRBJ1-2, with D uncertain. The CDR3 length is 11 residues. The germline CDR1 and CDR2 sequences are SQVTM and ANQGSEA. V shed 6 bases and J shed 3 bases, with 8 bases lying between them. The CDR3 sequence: CSVGQDYGYTF. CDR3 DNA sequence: TGCAGCGTAGGCCAGGACTATGGCTACACCTTC.

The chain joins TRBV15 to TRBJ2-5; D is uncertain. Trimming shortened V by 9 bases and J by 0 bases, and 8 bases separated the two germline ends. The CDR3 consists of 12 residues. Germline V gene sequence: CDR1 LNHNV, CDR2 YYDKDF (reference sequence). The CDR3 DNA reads TGTGCCACAGGACCCAACCAAGAGACCCAGTACTTC. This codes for CATGPNQETQYF. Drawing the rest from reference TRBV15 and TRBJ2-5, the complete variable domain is DAMVIQNPRYQVTQFGKPVTLSCSQTLNHNVMYWYQQKSSQAPKLLFHYYDKDFNNEADTPDNFQSRRPNTSFCFLDIRSPGLGDTAMYLCATGPNQETQYFGPGTRLLVL.

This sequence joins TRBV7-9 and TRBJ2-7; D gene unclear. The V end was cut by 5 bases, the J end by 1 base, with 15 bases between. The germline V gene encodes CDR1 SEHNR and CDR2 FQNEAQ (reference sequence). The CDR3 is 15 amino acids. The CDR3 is CASSKMGPRSYEQYF. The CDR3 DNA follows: TGTGCCAGCAGCAAAATGGGTCCCCGGTCCTACGAGCAGTACTTC. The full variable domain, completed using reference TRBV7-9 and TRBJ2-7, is DTGVSQNPRHKITKRGQNVTFRCDPISEHNRLYWYRQTLGQGPEFLTYFQNEAQLEKSRLLSDRFSAERPKGSFSTLEIQRTEQGDSAMYLCASSKMGPRSYEQYFGPGTRLTVT.

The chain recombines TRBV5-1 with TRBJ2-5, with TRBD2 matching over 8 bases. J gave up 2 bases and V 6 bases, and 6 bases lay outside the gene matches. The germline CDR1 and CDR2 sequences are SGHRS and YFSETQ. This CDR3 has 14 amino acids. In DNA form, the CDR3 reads TGCGCCAGCACACCGGGAGGGGGACAAGAGACCCAGTACTTC. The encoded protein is CASTPGGGQETQYF.

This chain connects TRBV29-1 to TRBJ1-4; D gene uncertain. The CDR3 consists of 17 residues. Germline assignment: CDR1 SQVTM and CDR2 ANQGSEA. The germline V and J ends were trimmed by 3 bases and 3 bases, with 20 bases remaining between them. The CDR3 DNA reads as TGCAGCGTTGACGCTGGGGTTGGGTCTAGGCCTAATGAAAAACTGTTTTTT. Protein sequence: CSVDAGVGSRPNEKLFF.

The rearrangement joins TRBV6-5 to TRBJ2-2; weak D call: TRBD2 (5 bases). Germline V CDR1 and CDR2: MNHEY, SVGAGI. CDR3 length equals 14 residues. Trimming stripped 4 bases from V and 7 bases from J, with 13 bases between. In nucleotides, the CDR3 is TGTGCCAGCAGTTCACGCGAGAGGGTCGGGGAGCTGTTTTTT. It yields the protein CASSSRERVGELFF.

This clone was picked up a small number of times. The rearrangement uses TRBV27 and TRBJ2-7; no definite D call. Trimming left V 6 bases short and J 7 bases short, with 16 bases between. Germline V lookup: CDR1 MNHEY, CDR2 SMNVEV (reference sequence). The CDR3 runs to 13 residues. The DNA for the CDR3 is TGTGCCAGCAGGCTGGACGCCCTGAATGAGCAGTACTTC. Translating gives CASRLDALNEQYF.

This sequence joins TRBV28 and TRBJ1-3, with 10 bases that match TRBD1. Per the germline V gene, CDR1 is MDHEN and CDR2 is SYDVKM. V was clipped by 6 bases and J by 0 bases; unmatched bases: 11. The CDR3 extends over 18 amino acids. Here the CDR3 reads CASRLAGTGVYSGNTIYF. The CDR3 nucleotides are TGTGCCAGCAGACTCGCCGGGACAGGGGTCTACTCTGGAAACACCATATATTTT.